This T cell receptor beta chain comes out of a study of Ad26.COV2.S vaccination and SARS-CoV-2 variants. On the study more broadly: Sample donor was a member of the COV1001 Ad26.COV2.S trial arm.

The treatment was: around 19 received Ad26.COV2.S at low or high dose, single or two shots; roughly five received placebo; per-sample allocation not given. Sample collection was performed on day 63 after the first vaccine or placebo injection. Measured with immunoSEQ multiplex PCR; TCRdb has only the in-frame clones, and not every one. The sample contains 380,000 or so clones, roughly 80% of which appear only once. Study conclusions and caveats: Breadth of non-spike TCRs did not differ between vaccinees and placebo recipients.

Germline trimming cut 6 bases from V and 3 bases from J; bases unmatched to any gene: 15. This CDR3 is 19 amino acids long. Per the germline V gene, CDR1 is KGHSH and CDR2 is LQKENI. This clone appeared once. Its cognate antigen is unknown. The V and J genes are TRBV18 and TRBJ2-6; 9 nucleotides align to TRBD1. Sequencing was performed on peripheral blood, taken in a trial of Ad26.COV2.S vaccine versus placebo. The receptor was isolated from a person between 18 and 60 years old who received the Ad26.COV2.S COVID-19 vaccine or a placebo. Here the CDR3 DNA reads TGTGCCAGCTCCCCCCTCCAGGACAGGGGAGTGTTTGGGGCCAACGTCCTGACTTTC. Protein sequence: CASSPLQDRGVFGANVLTF. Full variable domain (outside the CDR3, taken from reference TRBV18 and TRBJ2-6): NAGVMQNPRHLVRRRGQEARLRCSPMKGHSHVYWYRQLPEEGLKFMVYLQKENIIDESGMPKERFSAEFPKEGPSILRIQQVVRGDSAAYFCASSPLQDRGVFGANVLTFGAGSRLTVL.